The next 26 T cell receptor beta chains were all read from a single sample in a study of molecular identifiers for immune sequencing clone quantification (dated by TCRdb to 2017 to 2018). The receptor library was made with PCR. Data came from an Illumina HiSeq 4000. TCRdb passed the public sequencing reads through fastp at Q25 and MiXCR, retaining productive beta sequences. CDR3 protein sequences are deduplicated, and each keeps its most common genes and DNA. In this sample the table shows hundreds of thousands of distinct CDR3 sequences, roughly 21% of which occur a single time. The ten largest clones capture 0.75% to 0.95% of the sample. Specimen: naive CD8+ T cells from blood, with Jurkat cell RNA spiked in. The cell subset or site label corresponds to: FACS-sorted CD8+CD4-CCR7+CD45RA+ naive T cells. Receptor source: a human donor in good health. Some libraries in this study had Jurkat cell RNA spiked in.

This clonotype was observed a handful of times. The chain employs TRBV10-2 and TRBJ2-1; 10 bases align to TRBD1. The V gene end was trimmed by 8 bases and the J gene end by 8 bases; junction bases not matched to a gene: 12. Germline V gives CDR1 WSHSY, CDR2 SAAADI. The CDR3 has 15 residues. CDR3 region: CASHSTGTGEYEQFF. CDR3 nucleotides: TGCGCCAGCCACTCAACCGGGACAGGGGAATATGAGCAGTTCTTC.

This clonotype was observed a few times. CDR3 DNA: TGTGCCAGCAGTTCATCCGGGACGGGGGGAAACACCATATATTTT. Protein sequence: CASSSSGTGGNTIYF. This chain uses TRBV12-3 or TRBV12-4 with TRBJ1-3, with a tentative D call TRBD1 (5 bases). CDR3 size: 15 residues. V was clipped by 4 bases and J by 4 bases, with 14 bases between them.

The rearrangement joins TRBV12-3 or TRBV12-4 to TRBJ1-1, with D possibly TRBD1 on 6 matching bases. Trimming took 10 bases from V and 0 from J, leaving 12 bases between them. The CDR3 length is 13 residues. The CDR3 reads CATLDSMNTEAFF. The DNA for the CDR3 is TGTGCCACCTTGGACAGCATGAACACTGAAGCTTTCTTT.

On this clonotype itself: At one boundary the junction diverges from the germline segment, which might be a read error. The chain couples TRBV7-3 to TRBJ2-1; D remains ambiguous. Looked up from germline, CDR1 is SGHTA and CDR2 is FQGTGA. The length of the CDR3 is 15 residues. Here the CDR3 DNA reads TGTGCCAGCAACTTAACAACTGATTCCTACAATGAGCAGTTCTTC. Its translation is CASNLTTDSYNEQFF.

This clonotype came up many times. This chain uses TRBV5-5 with TRBJ2-3; D is possibly TRBD2 (6 bases). V lost 0 bases and J 4 bases, leaving 12 bases between the germline ends. This CDR3 is built from 15 residues. CDR1 SGHKS and CDR2 YYEKEE come from the germline V gene (reference sequence). Here the CDR3 DNA reads TGTGCCAGCAGCTTGGGTGGCTTAGCGGCAGATACGCAGTATTTT. Its translation: CASSLGGLAADTQYF.

This clonotype turned up a few times. The genes are TRBV5-6 and TRBJ2-7; D might be TRBD2 (6 bases). Trimming shortened V by 1 base and J by 2 bases, and 13 bases separated the two germline ends. The CDR3 sequence is 15 residues long. Looked up from germline, CDR1 is SGHDT and CDR2 is YYEEEE. CDR3 protein: CASSLWAGRTYEQYF. The CDR3 region has the DNA TGTGCCAGCAGCTTGTGGGCGGGGAGAACCTACGAGCAGTACTTC.

About this clonotype itself: A read error is possible here, since a much larger clone lies one base away. The rearrangement links TRBV5-3 to TRBJ2-7, with 11 bases fitting TRBD1. TRBV5-3 is recorded as an ORF, its role being uncertain. The CDR3 loop spans 15 amino acids. J gave up 3 bases and V 8 bases, and 10 bases lay outside the gene matches. As DNA, the CDR3 is TGTGCCAGCGGCTCAGGGGACAGGGGGAGCTACGAGCAGTACTTC. Residues: CASGSGDRGSYEQYF.

For this clonotype: Possible read error: a much larger clone is one base away. The rearrangement joins TRBV12-3 or TRBV12-4 to TRBJ1-1; TRBD1 might be the D (6 bases). The CDR3 covers 15 residues. The CDR3: CTSRTRQEMNTEAFF. In nucleotides, the CDR3 is TGTACCAGCAGAACTCGACAGGAAATGAACACTGAAGCTTTCTTT.

This chain uses TRBV27 with TRBJ1-6, with D possibly being TRBD1 (5 bases). V was pared by 6 bases and J by 8 bases, with 17 bases between. Germline CDR1 reads MNHEY; CDR2 reads SMNVEV (reference sequence). The length of the CDR3 is 15 residues. In DNA form, the CDR3 reads TGTGCCAGCAGCCCATGGACGTGGGGGGATTCACCCCTCCACTTT. This encodes CASSPWTWGDSPLHF.

This clonotype was detected many times. V gene TRBV6-5 combines with J gene TRBJ1-1; perhaps TRBD1 as D (5 bases). The CDR3 length is 13 residues. V gave up 2 bases and J gave up 4 bases, with 8 bases separating them. Germline V lookup: CDR1 MNHEY, CDR2 SVGAGI. As DNA, the CDR3 is TGTGCCAGCAGTTACGAAGGGGTCACTGAAGCTTTCTTT. This encodes CASSYEGVTEAFF.

For this clonotype: A much larger clone lies a single base off, so this may be a read error. The chain is built from TRBV20-1 and TRBJ1-3; 7 positions agree with TRBD1. The CDR3 covers 15 residues. The germline V gene has CDR1 DFQATT and CDR2 SNEGSKA (reference sequence). The CDR3 protein is CSAPTGDASGNAIYF. The CDR3 DNA sequence: TGCAGTGCGCCTACAGGGGACGCCTCTGGAAACGCCATATATTTT.

The genes are TRBV19 and TRBJ2-1, with TRBD2 identical over 9 bases. J lost 7 bases, V lost 2 bases, and 6 bases had no gene match. The CDR3 loop spans 15 amino acids. Per germline, CDR1 LNHDA and CDR2 SQIVND (reference sequence). CDR3 residues: CASSILAGSGNEQFF. The CDR3 region has the DNA TGTGCCAGTAGTATACTAGCGGGATCTGGAAATGAGCAGTTCTTC.

The sample holds many counts of this clonotype. V usage is TRBV7-9 and J usage is TRBJ2-2; D is perhaps TRBD1 (6 bases). The ends were cut back, 5 bases at V and 0 bases at J, with 10 bases in the middle. This CDR3 is 15 amino acids long. Germline CDR1 SEHNR, CDR2 FQNEAQ (reference sequence). The CDR3 protein is CASSHGQSNTGELFF. CDR3 nucleotide sequence: TGTGCCAGCAGCCACGGACAGTCGAACACCGGGGAGCTGTTTTTT. Supplemented by reference TRBV7-9 and TRBJ2-2, the full variable domain reads DTGVSQNPRHKITKRGQNVTFRCDPISEHNRLYWYRQTLGQGPEFLTYFQNEAQLEKSRLLSDRFSAERPKGSFSTLEIQRTEQGDSAMYLCASSHGQSNTGELFFGEGSRLTVL.

This clonotype appeared many times. V and J are TRBV12-3 or TRBV12-4 and TRBJ1-6; no definite D call. V lost 0 bases, J lost 5 bases, and 5 bases lay in between. The CDR3 extends over 14 amino acids. The CDR3 sequence: CASSLAGNNSPLHF. For the CDR3, the DNA is TGTGCCAGCAGTTTAGCAGGGAATAATTCACCCCTCCACTTT.

Points on this clonotype: Compared with germline, one end of the junction differs, possibly owing to a read error. The chain uses TRBV5-8 and TRBJ2-7; D is unclear. The CDR3 is 12 residues long. CDR1 and CDR2 (germline): SGHTS, YDEGEE. As DNA, the CDR3 is TGTGCCAGCAGCAACGACCCCCACGAGCAGTGCTTC. It is translated as CASSNDPHEQCF.

This clonotype was counted many times. V is TRBV7-9 and J is TRBJ2-7, with D possibly matching TRBD2 (5 bases). Looked up from germline, CDR1 is SEHNR and CDR2 is FQNEAQ (reference sequence). V lost 3 bases to trimming and J lost 3 bases, with 9 bases between them. The CDR3 sequence is 13 residues long. The CDR3 region has the DNA TGTGCCAGCAGCTTCGCAGGAGGCTACGAGCAGTACTTC. Protein product: CASSFAGGYEQYF.

About this clonotype: A much larger clone sits a single nucleotide away, making a read error possible. For the CDR3, the DNA is TGTGCCAGCTTAGAGTGGAGGACCGGGGAGCTGTTTTTT. Translated, it gives CASLEWRTGELFF. The J gene is TRBJ2-2, the V gene TRBV6-5; possibly TRBD2 for D (5 bases). The V gene lost 8 bases and the J gene lost 5 bases, with 12 bases spanning the gap. Germline-derived CDR1 and CDR2 are MNHEY and SVGAGI. The CDR3 has 13 amino acids.

In nucleotides, the CDR3 is TGCGCCAGCAGCTCGACTGGAGCCTCCCTCTCCTACAATGAGCAGTTCTTC. Amino acids: CASSSTGASLSYNEQFF. This chain uses TRBV5-1 with TRBJ2-1; no firm D call. The CDR3 is 17 amino acids. Germline CDR1 and CDR2: SGHRS and YFSETQ. Trimming took 3 bases from V and 0 from J, leaving 16 bases between them.

The chain combines TRBV4-1 with TRBJ2-1, with TRBD2 identical over 9 bases. CDR3 length equals 17 residues. The V gene's germline CDR1 is MGHRA and CDR2 YSYEKL. V shed 2 bases, J shed 9 bases, and the junction held 14 bases outside the gene matches. The CDR3 loop reads CASSQPKGGTSWAEQFF. Written as DNA, the CDR3 is TGCGCCAGCAGCCAACCTAAGGGGGGGACTAGCTGGGCTGAGCAGTTCTTC.

The gene calls are TRBV19 and TRBJ1-2, with unresolved D. The CDR3 has 17 residues. Per germline, CDR1 LNHDA and CDR2 SQIVND (reference sequence). The ends were cut back, 7 bases at V and 0 bases at J, with 21 bases in the middle. The CDR3 nucleotides read TGTGCCAGTACCCGACCGGACCTCACCACCTCTAACTATGGCTACACCTTC. Its protein product is CASTRPDLTTSNYGYTF.

CDR3 loop: CASSLDPGQHYNEQFF. In DNA, the CDR3 is TGTGCCAGCAGCTTAGATCCGGGACAGCACTACAATGAGCAGTTCTTC. The genes are TRBV7-6 and TRBJ2-1; 7 nucleotides agree with TRBD1. Germline trimming cut 1 base from V and 3 bases from J; bases unmatched to any gene: 6. This CDR3 has 16 residues. The germline gives CDR1 SGHVS, CDR2 FNYEAQ.

Comment on this clonotype: With a much larger clone just one base away, this may be a read error. V and J are TRBV4-3 and TRBJ2-1, with TRBD2 identical over 7 bases. The J segment lost 6 bases and the V segment lost 3 bases, leaving 11 bases of the junction unmatched. Germline V gene lookup returns CDR1 LGHNA and CDR2 YSLEER. This CDR3 has 16 amino acids. CDR3 nucleotide sequence: TGCGCCAGCAGCCACGAAAGGACTAGTCGCAGCAATGAGCAGTTCTTC. Translation: CASSHERTSRSNEQFF.

About this clonotype: A much larger clone differs from this one at a single base, so this may be a read error. This rearrangement joins TRBV7-9 to TRBJ1-4; 7 positions match TRBD1. Germline V gene lookup returns CDR1 SEHNR and CDR2 FQNEAQ (reference sequence). This CDR3 contains 15 residues. CDR3 DNA sequence: TGTGCCAGCAGCTCAAGCAGGGGGGCCAATGAAAAACTGGTTTTT. It is translated as CASSSSRGANEKLVF.

This clonotype was recorded many times. The genes are TRBV20-1 and TRBJ2-2; D possibly corresponds to TRBD1 (5 bases). There are 14 residues in the CDR3. Germline V gene data show CDR1 as DFQATT and CDR2 as SNEGSKA (reference sequence). V was clipped by 3 bases and J by 2 bases, with 10 bases between them. In DNA, the CDR3 is TGCAGTGCTAGCGGGCAGGGAAACACCGGGGAGCTGTTTTTT. Protein product: CSASGQGNTGELFF.

This clonotype has only one observation. A read error may account for a junction end that differs from germline. The chain has TRBV7-6 and TRBJ2-7; D not resolved. Per germline, CDR1 SGHVS and CDR2 FNYEAQ. The length of the CDR3 is 12 residues. The CDR3: CASSYGAYEQHF. The CDR3, as DNA: TGTGCCAGCAGCTACGGAGCCTACGAGCAGCACTTC.

There are many counts of this clonotype. CDR3 residues: CASSRGQGTDTQYF. The CDR3 nucleotides read TGTGCCAGCTCAAGGGGACAGGGCACAGATACGCAGTATTTT. This chain joins TRBV6-5 and TRBJ2-3, with 8 bases lining up with TRBD1. The CDR3 length is 14 residues. The V gene's germline CDR1 is MNHEY and CDR2 SVGAGI. Losses at the gene ends were 8 bases for V and 1 base for J; bases not matched to a gene: 5.